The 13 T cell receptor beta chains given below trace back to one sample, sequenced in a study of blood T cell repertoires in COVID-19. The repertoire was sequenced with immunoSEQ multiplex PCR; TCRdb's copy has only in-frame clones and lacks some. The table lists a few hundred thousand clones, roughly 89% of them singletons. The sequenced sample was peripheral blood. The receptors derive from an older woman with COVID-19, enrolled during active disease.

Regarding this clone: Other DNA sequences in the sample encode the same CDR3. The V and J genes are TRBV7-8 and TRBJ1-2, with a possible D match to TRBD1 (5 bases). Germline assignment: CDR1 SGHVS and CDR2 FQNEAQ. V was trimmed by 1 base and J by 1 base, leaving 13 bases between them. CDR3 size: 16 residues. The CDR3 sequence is CASSLVAGELNYGYTF. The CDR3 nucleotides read TGTGCCAGCAGCTTAGTGGCGGGGGAGCTTAACTATGGCTACACCTTC.

The CDR3 DNA reads TGTGCCAGCAGCCTCATTGGGACAGGCGGCGAGCAGTACTTC. Amino acids: CASSLIGTGGEQYF. The chain employs TRBV14 and TRBJ2-7, with 8 bases lining up with TRBD1. The V gene end was trimmed by 4 bases and the J gene end by 6 bases; junction bases not matched to a gene: 8. Germline assignment: CDR1 SGHDN and CDR2 FVKESK. This CDR3 spans 14 amino acids.

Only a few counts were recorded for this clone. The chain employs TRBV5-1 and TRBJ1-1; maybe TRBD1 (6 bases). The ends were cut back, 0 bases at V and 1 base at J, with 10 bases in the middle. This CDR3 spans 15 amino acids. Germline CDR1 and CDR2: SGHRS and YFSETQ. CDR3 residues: CASSLEGGRNTEAFF. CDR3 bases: TGCGCCAGCAGCTTGGAGGGGGGGCGGAACACTGAAGCTTTCTTT.

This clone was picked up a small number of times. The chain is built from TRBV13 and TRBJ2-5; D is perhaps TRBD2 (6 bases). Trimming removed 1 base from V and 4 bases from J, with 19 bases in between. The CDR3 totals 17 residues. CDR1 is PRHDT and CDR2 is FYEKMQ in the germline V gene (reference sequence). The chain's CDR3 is CASSLVGLEGLGETQYF. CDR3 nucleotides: TGTGCCAGCAGCTTAGTCGGCTTGGAGGGACTCGGAGAGACCCAGTACTTC.

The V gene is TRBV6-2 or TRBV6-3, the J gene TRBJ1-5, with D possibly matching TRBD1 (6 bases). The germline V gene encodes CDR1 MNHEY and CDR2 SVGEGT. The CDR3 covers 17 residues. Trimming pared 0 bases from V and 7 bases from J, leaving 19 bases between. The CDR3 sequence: CASSYSLSRGHIQPQHF. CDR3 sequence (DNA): TGTGCCAGCAGTTACTCTTTGTCCAGGGGACATATACAGCCCCAGCATTTT.

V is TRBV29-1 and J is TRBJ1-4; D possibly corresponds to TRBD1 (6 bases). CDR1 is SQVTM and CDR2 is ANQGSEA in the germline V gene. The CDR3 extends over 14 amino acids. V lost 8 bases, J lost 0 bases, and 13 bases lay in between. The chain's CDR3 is CSIYSGATNEKLFF. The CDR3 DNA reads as TGCAGCATTTATTCAGGGGCAACTAATGAAAAACTGTTTTTT.

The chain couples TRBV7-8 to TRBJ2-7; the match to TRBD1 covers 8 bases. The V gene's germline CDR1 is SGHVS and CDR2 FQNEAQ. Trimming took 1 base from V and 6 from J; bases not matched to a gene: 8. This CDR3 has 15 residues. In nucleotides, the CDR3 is TGTGCCAGCAGCTTAGGTGACAGGGGATTTGGCGAGCAGTACTTC. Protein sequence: CASSLGDRGFGEQYF.

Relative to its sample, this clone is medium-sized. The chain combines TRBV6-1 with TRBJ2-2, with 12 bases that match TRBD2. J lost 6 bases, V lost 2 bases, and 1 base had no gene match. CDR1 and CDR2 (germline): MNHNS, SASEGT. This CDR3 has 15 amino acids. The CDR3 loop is CASSELAGGPGELFF. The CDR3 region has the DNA TGTGCCAGCAGTGAACTAGCGGGGGGGCCCGGGGAGCTGTTTTTT.

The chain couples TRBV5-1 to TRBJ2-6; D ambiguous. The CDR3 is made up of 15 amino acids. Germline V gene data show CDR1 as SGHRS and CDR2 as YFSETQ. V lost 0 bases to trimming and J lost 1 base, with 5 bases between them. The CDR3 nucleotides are TGCGCCAGCAGCTTGGAATCATCTGGGGCCAACGTCCTGACTTTC. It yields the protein CASSLESSGANVLTF.

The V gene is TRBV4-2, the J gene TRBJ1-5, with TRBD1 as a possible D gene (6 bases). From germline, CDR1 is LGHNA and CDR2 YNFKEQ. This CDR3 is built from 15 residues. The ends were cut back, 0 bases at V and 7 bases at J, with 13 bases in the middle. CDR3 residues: CASSQDRGGVQPQHF. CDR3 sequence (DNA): TGTGCCAGCAGCCAAGACAGGGGAGGGGTGCAGCCCCAGCATTTT.

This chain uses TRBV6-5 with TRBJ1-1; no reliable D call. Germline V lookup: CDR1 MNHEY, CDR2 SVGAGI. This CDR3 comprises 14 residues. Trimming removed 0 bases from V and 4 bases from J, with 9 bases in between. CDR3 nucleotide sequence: TGTGCCAGCAGTTACTCATGGAGGGCCACTGAAGCTTTCTTT. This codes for CASSYSWRATEAFF.

The CDR3 is CATSDFRGSGDSPLHF. CDR3 DNA sequence: TGTGCCACCAGTGATTTTCGGGGTTCTGGCGATTCACCCCTCCACTTT. V usage is TRBV24-1 and J usage is TRBJ1-6; D gene unclear. V was clipped by 1 base and J by 8 bases, with 14 bases between them. This CDR3 is 16 amino acids long. The germline CDR1 and CDR2 sequences are KGHDR and SFDVKD.

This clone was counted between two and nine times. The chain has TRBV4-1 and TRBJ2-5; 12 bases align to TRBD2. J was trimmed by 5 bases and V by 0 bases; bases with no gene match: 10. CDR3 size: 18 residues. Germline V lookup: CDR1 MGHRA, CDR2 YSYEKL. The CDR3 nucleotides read TGCGCCAGCAGCCAAGATGGGCTAGCGGGGGGGCTAGGGGAGACCCAGTACTTC. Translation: CASSQDGLAGGLGETQYF.